The 16 T cell receptor beta chains listed next were all sequenced from one sample in a study of T-cell memory formation after mild COVID-19. TCRdb independently ran MiXCR on the 5' RACE reads; one entry per CDR3 protein. The sample yields about 350,000 distinct CDR3 sequences, 20% seen once. The sequenced sample consisted of PBMCs or a T cell subset sorted from them (not recorded which). Receptors originate from a man between 18 and 35 years old who had mild COVID-19 (a few samples of this study predate the infection). Cell type and time point are not known.

There are a few counts of this clonotype. The chain recombines TRBV12-3 or TRBV12-4 with TRBJ2-4; D ambiguous. The CDR3 length is 14 residues. The V gene lost 6 bases and the J gene lost 8 bases, with 17 bases spanning the gap. CDR3 protein: CASSPPMAGDIQYF. CDR3 coding DNA: TGTGCCAGCAGCCCCCCCATGGCAGGTGACATTCAGTACTTC.

The V and J genes are TRBV27 and TRBJ1-6, with D hard to call. Trimming removed 6 bases at V and 13 bases at J, with 19 bases between. This CDR3 has 14 residues. The germline V gene encodes CDR1 MNHEY and CDR2 SMNVEV (reference sequence). The DNA for the CDR3 is TGTGCCAGCAGGGCCGGCCCCATCGGTGCTCCCCTCCACTTT. Translating it yields CASRAGPIGAPLHF.

This sequence joins TRBV4-1 and TRBJ2-1; TRBD1 or TRBD2 may be the D gene (5 bases each). V lost 6 bases to trimming and J lost 1 base, with 19 bases between them. This CDR3 region has 17 residues. CDR1 and CDR2 from the germline V gene are MGHRA and YSYEKL. The CDR3 spells CASRQASGPQSYNEQFF. CDR3 nucleotide sequence: TGCGCCAGCAGGCAGGCATCGGGGCCCCAATCCTACAATGAGCAGTTCTTC.

The V gene is TRBV4-1, the J gene TRBJ2-5; D may be TRBD1 (5 bases). Trimming took off 3 bases at V and 1 base at J, with 9 bases between the two ends. Per germline, CDR1 MGHRA and CDR2 YSYEKL. CDR3 length equals 14 residues. DNA for the CDR3: TGCGCCAGCAGCCAGCCAGGGATCCAAGAGACCCAGTACTTC. It yields the protein CASSQPGIQETQYF.

This clonotype was seen a handful of times. The rearrangement links TRBV4-1 to TRBJ2-7, with 10 bases aligning to TRBD1. The J segment lost 3 bases and the V segment lost 6 bases, leaving 14 bases of the junction unmatched. The CDR3 totals 17 residues. CDR1 is MGHRA, CDR2 YSYEKL, per germline. CDR3 loop: CASRHSLGRTGGYEQYF. Written as DNA, the CDR3 is TGCGCCAGCAGACACAGTCTTGGTCGGACAGGGGGCTACGAGCAGTACTTC.

This clonotype was counted many times. This rearrangement joins TRBV4-3 to TRBJ2-3; no firm D call. Trimming took off 0 bases at V and 4 bases at J, with 11 bases between the two ends. Germline CDR1 reads LGHNA; CDR2 reads YSLEER. The CDR3 extends over 15 amino acids. CDR3 bases: TGCGCCAGCAGCCAAGATCCCTCTAGAGCAGATACGCAGTATTTT. This encodes CASSQDPSRADTQYF.

This chain uses TRBV6-5 with TRBJ1-4; maybe TRBD1 (6 bases). The CDR3 covers 13 residues. V was clipped by 5 bases and J by 4 bases, with 8 bases between them. CDR1 and CDR2 from the germline V gene are MNHEY and SVGAGI. CDR3 nucleotide sequence: TGTGCCAGCAGTCAGGGGATTAATGAAAAACTGTTTTTT. This codes for CASSQGINEKLFF.

This clonotype came up a few times. CDR3 in amino acids: CASSSQGTANEKLFF. CDR3 in DNA: TGCGCCAGCAGCTCTCAGGGTACAGCTAATGAAAAACTGTTTTTT. The chain has TRBV5-1 and TRBJ1-4; tentative D call: TRBD1 (5 bases). V was pared by 3 bases and J by 3 bases, with 12 bases between. Germline CDR1 SGHRS, CDR2 YFSETQ. This CDR3 contains 15 residues. The whole variable domain, filled in from reference TRBV5-1 and TRBJ1-4, reads KAGVTQTPRYLIKTRGQQVTLSCSPISGHRSVSWYQQTPGQGLQFLFEYFSETQRNKGNFPGRFSGRQFSNSRSEMNVSTLELGDSALYLCASSSQGTANEKLFFGSGTQLSVL.

This clonotype was seen only a few times. The chain's CDR3 is CASSPRRATTDTQYF. Here the CDR3 DNA reads TGTGCCAGCAGTCCGAGGCGGGCAACCACAGATACGCAGTATTTT. The chain uses TRBV27 and TRBJ2-3; maybe TRBD2 (5 bases). CDR1 and CDR2 (germline): MNHEY, SMNVEV (reference sequence). The V gene lost 5 bases and the J gene lost 2 bases, with 14 bases spanning the gap. CDR3 size: 15 residues.

The chain has TRBV6-1 and TRBJ1-5; D is uncertain. The CDR3 is 11 residues long. Germline V gene data show CDR1 as MNHNS and CDR2 as SASEGT. Deletions cut 8 bases from V and 5 bases from J, with 7 bases between. The CDR3 DNA is TGTGCCAGCGGTAAAGATCAGCCCCAGCATTTT. Translating gives CASGKDQPQHF.

The chain recombines TRBV6-1 with TRBJ2-7; the D gene could be TRBD1 or TRBD2 (5 bases each). Germline V gene lookup returns CDR1 MNHNS and CDR2 SASEGT. This CDR3 contains 15 residues. The V end was cut by 5 bases, the J end by 0 bases, with 14 bases between. Here the CDR3 reads CASSTGTVSSYEQYF. CDR3 DNA sequence: TGTGCCAGCAGTACCGGGACGGTAAGCTCCTACGAGCAGTACTTC.

The V gene is TRBV6-5, the J gene TRBJ2-5; TRBD1 is a possible D gene (6 bases). V lost 8 bases to trimming and J lost 4 bases, with 11 bases between them. Germline CDR1 reads MNHEY; CDR2 reads SVGAGI. CDR3 size: 12 residues. The CDR3 spells CASRDTVETQYF. CDR3 in DNA: TGTGCCAGCCGGGACACCGTAGAGACCCAGTACTTC.

The rearrangement joins TRBV7-3 to TRBJ1-1, with D unclear. V was cut by 2 bases and J by 4 bases, with 11 bases left in between. This CDR3 is 14 amino acids long. The germline V gene encodes CDR1 SGHTA and CDR2 FQGTGA. The CDR3 spells CASSLGRAGTEAFF. The CDR3 DNA reads TGTGCCAGCAGCTTAGGTCGGGCAGGCACTGAAGCTTTCTTT.

The chain carries TRBV7-2 and TRBJ2-1; 7 bases are shared with TRBD2. J was trimmed by 14 bases and V by 5 bases; bases with no gene match: 6. This CDR3 has 11 amino acids. Germline CDR1 reads SGHTA; CDR2 reads FQGNSA. CDR3 bases: TGTGCCAGCAGCGGGGGAGGGGTCGAGTTCTTC. The encoded protein is CASSGGGVEFF.

This clonotype was seen only a few times. V is TRBV5-1 and J is TRBJ1-1; the D gene is possibly TRBD1 (6 bases). The V end was cut by 2 bases, the J end by 3 bases, with 14 bases between. The CDR3 loop spans 15 amino acids. Germline CDR1 and CDR2: SGHRS and YFSETQ. In nucleotides, the CDR3 is TGCGCCAGCAGCTTCACAACCAGGGGAGACACTGAAGCTTTCTTT. As protein: CASSFTTRGDTEAFF.

This clonotype has only a few counts. This chain joins TRBV28 and TRBJ1-1; 7 nucleotides align to TRBD1. This CDR3 spans 15 amino acids. CDR1 MDHEN and CDR2 SYDVKM come from the germline V gene. Losses at the gene ends were 6 bases for V and 1 base for J; bases not matched to a gene: 8. The CDR3 loop reads CASRPQGITNTEAFF. The CDR3 DNA is TGTGCCAGCAGGCCACAGGGGATCACGAACACTGAAGCTTTCTTT.